A selection of T cell receptor beta chains follows, all from one sample in a study of identical twins. TCRdb called the 5' RACE reads again in MiXCR, with one record for every CDR3 protein. This table has some 790,000 distinct CDR3 sequences, roughly 18% appearing once. These data also featured in a second study, about T cells expressing NK-cell markers.

Sequencing was performed on PBMCs. The receptors originated from a woman between 18 and 29 years old in good health. The CDR3 runs from the conserved cysteine through the conserved F or W. A D gene is named only where the DNA matches it firmly. Some rows have no size entry. The others give once, few or many, or a class for an expanded clone.

V	length	size	D	J	DNA	CDR3
TRBV15	16	NA	NA	TRBJ2-5	TGTGCCACCAGCTCCCGGACGGGACAGCGGGGAGAGACCCAGTACTTC	CATSSRTGQRGETQYF
TRBV12-3/TRBV12-4	13	NA	NA	TRBJ1-2	TGTGCCAGCAGTTTCACCAGGGGTGGGGGCTACACCTTC	CASSFTRGGGYTF
TRBV5-1	18	NA	NA	TRBJ1-5	TGCGCCAGCAGCTTGGGACCGGGGAGTCAGCCCAGCAATCAGCCCCAGCATTTT	CASSLGPGSQPSNQPQHF
TRBV12-3/TRBV12-4	14	many	NA	TRBJ2-7	TGTGCCAGCAGTTTGGGTCAGGGGTCCTACGAGCAGTACTTC	CASSLGQGSYEQYF
TRBV5-1	15	NA	NA	TRBJ2-3	TGCGCCAGCAGTACTCGGGACGGATTCACAGATACGCAGTATTTT	CASSTRDGFTDTQYF
TRBV20-1	13	NA	NA	TRBJ2-1	TGCAGTGCTAGAGTAACTCGGTGGGGTGAGCAGTTCTTC	CSARVTRWGEQFF
TRBV12-3/TRBV12-4	14	few	NA	TRBJ1-2	TGTGCCAGCAGTTTCCGGCCAGCTAACTATGGCTACACCTTC	CASSFRPANYGYTF
TRBV20-1	16	few	TRBD2	TRBJ2-1	TGCAGTGCCGAACCCAGGACTAGCGTTTCCTACAATGAGCAGTTCTTC	CSAEPRTSVSYNEQFF
TRBV7-2	16	NA	TRBD2	TRBJ2-5	TGTGCCAGCAGCTCCGGGACTAGCGGAATGGGAGAGACCCAGTACTTC	CASSSGTSGMGETQYF
TRBV7-2	15	few	TRBD2	TRBJ2-7	TGTGCCAGCAGCTTAGGGGGACTAGCGCTATACGAGCAGTACTTC	CASSLGGLALYEQYF
TRBV29-1	12	many	TRBD2	TRBJ2-5	TGCAGCGTGAGGGCGGGGGAGGAGACCCAGTACTTC	CSVRAGEETQYF
TRBV14	12	few	NA	TRBJ2-3	TGTGCCAGCAGCCAATGGCCCGATACGCAGTATTTT	CASSQWPDTQYF
TRBV10-3	16	NA	NA	TRBJ2-2	TGTGCCATCAGTGGTAGACCCCTCGCCCCCACCGGGGAGCTGTTTTTT	CAISGRPLAPTGELFF
TRBV12-3/TRBV12-4	15	NA	NA	TRBJ2-5	TGTGCCAGCAGTTTATTTTCTATGTACCAAGAGACCCAGTACTTC	CASSLFSMYQETQYF
TRBV5-1	16	NA	NA	TRBJ2-2	TGCGCCAGCAGCCCCGGGAGTACCTCGAACACCGGGGAGCTGTTTTTT	CASSPGSTSNTGELFF
TRBV18	15	few	NA	TRBJ1-2	TGTGCCAGCTCACAGTGGTCAATGAGGAACTATGGCTACACCTTC	CASSQWSMRNYGYTF
TRBV6-1	12	NA	TRBD2	TRBJ2-7	TGTGCCCGTCCGGGACTAGCGGGTACGCGGTACTTC	CARPGLAGTRYF
TRBV5-1	14	few	NA	TRBJ2-1	TGCGCCAGCAGCTTGGGCCAGTCATTCAATGAGCAGTTCTTC	CASSLGQSFNEQFF
TRBV5-1	15	few	TRBD2	TRBJ2-2	TGCGCCAGCAGAATAGCGGGAAAGCACACCGGGGAGCTGTTTTTT	CASRIAGKHTGELFF
TRBV5-1	16	once	TRBD2	TRBJ2-2	TGCGCCAGCAGTTCTAGCGGGGGCTCGAACACCGGGGAGCTGTTTTTT	CASSSSGGSNTGELFF
TRBV7-9	14	NA	TRBD1	TRBJ1-1	TGTGCCAGCAGGGGGGGACAGTTAAACACTGAAGCTTTCTTT	CASRGGQLNTEAFF
TRBV9	15	NA	NA	TRBJ2-2	TGTGCCAGCAGCGTAGCCGGGCCGGACACCGGGGAGCTGTTTTTT	CASSVAGPDTGELFF